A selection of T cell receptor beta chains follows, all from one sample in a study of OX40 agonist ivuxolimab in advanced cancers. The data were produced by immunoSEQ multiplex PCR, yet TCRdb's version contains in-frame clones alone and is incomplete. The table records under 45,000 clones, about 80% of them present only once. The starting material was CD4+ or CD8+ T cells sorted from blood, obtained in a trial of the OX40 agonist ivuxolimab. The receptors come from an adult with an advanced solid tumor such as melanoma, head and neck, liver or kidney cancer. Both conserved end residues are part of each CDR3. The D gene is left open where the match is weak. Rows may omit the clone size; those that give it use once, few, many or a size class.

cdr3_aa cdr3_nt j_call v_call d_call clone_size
CASSITSENTGELFF TGTGCCAGCAGCATAACTAGCGAGAACACCGGGGAGCTGTTTTTT TRBJ2-2 TRBV9 TRBD2 NA
CASSLASSNQPQHF TGTGCCAGCAGCTTAGCTTCGTCGAATCAGCCCCAGCATTTT TRBJ1-5 TRBV7-6 NA NA
CASSYRGSPLHF TGTGCCAGCAGTTACCGGGGGTCACCCCTCCACTTT TRBJ1-6 TRBV6-5 NA NA
CATSSDILNTGELFF TGTGCCACCTCATCGGACATCCTGAACACCGGGGAGCTGTTTTTT TRBJ2-2 TRBV18 NA NA
CASSERRNSNQPQHF TGTGCCAGCAGTGAAAGGCGGAATAGCAATCAGCCCCAGCATTTT TRBJ1-5 TRBV2 NA NA
CASSFTPNGYEQYF TGTGCCAGCAGCTTCACCCCAAACGGGTACGAGCAGTACTTC TRBJ2-7 TRBV9 NA NA
CASSVGPKETQYF TGTGCCAGCAGCGTAGGGCCCAAAGAGACCCAGTACTTC TRBJ2-5 TRBV9 NA NA
CATSRGSSGGLPTYEQYF TGTGCCACCAGCAGAGGGTCTAGCGGGGGACTCCCAACCTACGAGCAGTACTTC TRBJ2-7 TRBV15 TRBD2 NA
CASSETGQGLETQYF TGTGCCAGCAGTGAAACGGGACAGGGATTGGAGACCCAGTACTTC TRBJ2-5 TRBV25-1 TRBD1 NA
CASKGLQSNPTQETQYF TGTGCCAGTAAAGGACTGCAGTCAAACCCGACCCAAGAGACCCAGTACTTC TRBJ2-5 TRBV19 NA NA
CASSLDASGRSVGTQYF TGCGCCAGCAGCTTGGATGCTAGCGGGAGGTCGGTGGGGACCCAGTACTTC TRBJ2-5 TRBV5-1 TRBD2 NA
CAWTTREVRNEQYF TGTGCCTGGACGACCCGTGAGGTGAGGAACGAGCAGTACTTC TRBJ2-7 TRBV30 NA NA
CASGTGGQRYEQYF TGTGCCAGCGGTACTGGGGGGCAGCGGTACGAGCAGTACTTC TRBJ2-7 TRBV4-1 NA NA
CASSPDGATGAQHF TGTGCCAGTAGTCCGGACGGAGCCACGGGGGCCCAGCATTTT TRBJ1-5 TRBV19 NA NA
CAAPMAGRDGYTF TGTGCCGCCCCAATGGCGGGAAGGGATGGCTACACCTTC TRBJ1-2 TRBV30 NA NA
CASSQALTGTGRGGYTF TGCGCCAGCAGCCAAGCACTCACCGGGACAGGGAGGGGTGGCTACACCTTC TRBJ1-2 TRBV4-1 TRBD1 few
CASSVDLGSYEQYF TGTGCCAGCAGCGTAGATCTGGGGTCCTACGAGCAGTACTTC TRBJ2-7 TRBV9 NA few
CASSLGPNVEQFF TGTGCCAGCAGCTTAGGGCCTAATGTGGAGCAGTTCTTC TRBJ2-1 TRBV7-3 NA medium-sized
CASSLNSNGYTF TGCGCCAGCAGCTTGAATTCGAATGGCTACACCTTC TRBJ1-2 TRBV5-1 NA NA
CASSLAGNEKLFF TGTGCCAGCAGCTTAGCCGGTAATGAAAAACTGTTTTTT TRBJ1-4 TRBV7-8 NA NA
CASGSLPAGELFF TGTGCCAGCGGGAGCCTCCCAGCCGGGGAGCTGTTTTTT TRBJ2-2 TRBV6-6 NA NA
CASSYSNGRETQYF TGTGCCAGCAGTTACTCGAATGGGAGAGAGACCCAGTACTTC TRBJ2-5 TRBV6-6 NA NA
CASSEPPSGGVSSYEQYF TGTGCCAGCAGTGAGCCCCCTAGCGGGGGGGTCAGCTCCTACGAGCAGTACTTC TRBJ2-7 TRBV6-1 TRBD2 few
CASSPPRQGAYGNTIYF TGTGCCAGCTCACCACCGAGACAGGGGGCTTATGGAAACACCATATATTTT TRBJ1-3 TRBV18 TRBD1 NA
CASSWGQQNSPLHF TGTGCCAGCAGTTGGGGACAGCAGAATTCACCCCTCCACTTT TRBJ1-6 TRBV27 TRBD1 once
CASSPSTGGVYNEQFF TGTGCCAGCTCACCATCGACAGGGGGGGTATACAATGAGCAGTTCTTC TRBJ2-1 TRBV18 TRBD1 NA
CASRSSGGVANEQFF TGTGCCAGCAGATCTAGCGGGGGGGTAGCCAATGAGCAGTTCTTC TRBJ2-1 TRBV6-6 TRBD2 NA
CAWSAQGHGDTEAFF TGTGCCTGGAGTGCTCAGGGCCATGGGGACACTGAAGCTTTCTTT TRBJ1-1 TRBV30 NA NA
CASSNPGGLGLETQYF TGTGCCAGCAGCAACCCCGGGGGATTGGGGCTAGAGACCCAGTACTTC TRBJ2-5 TRBV5-4 NA NA
CASSESQANGELFF TGTGCCAGCAGTGAATCGCAGGCGAACGGGGAGCTGTTTTTT TRBJ2-2 TRBV2 NA NA
CASSQQTGTGTYEQYF TGCGCCAGCAGCCAACAAACCGGGACAGGGACCTACGAGCAGTACTTC TRBJ2-7 TRBV4-1 TRBD1 NA
CASSSPGQVYGYTF TGCGCCAGCAGCTCTCCGGGACAGGTTTATGGCTACACCTTC TRBJ1-2 TRBV5-1 TRBD1 few
CASSLLGQGDYSNQPQHF TGTGCCAGCAGTTTATTGGGACAGGGCGACTATAGCAATCAGCCCCAGCATTTT TRBJ1-5 TRBV27 TRBD1 NA
CASSPSRFSYEQYF TGTGCCAGCAGCCCCAGCAGATTCTCCTACGAGCAGTACTTC TRBJ2-7 TRBV11-1 NA NA
CASSLEGGAYEQYF TGTGCCAGCAGCTTGGAAGGGGGGGCCTACGAGCAGTACTTC TRBJ2-7 TRBV5-6 NA NA
CASSFIQGADTEAFF TGTGCCAGCAGCTTCATACAGGGGGCAGACACTGAAGCTTTCTTT TRBJ1-1 TRBV7-2 TRBD1 NA
CASSLSPGGGQETQYF TGTGCCAGCAGCTTAAGTCCAGGGGGTGGGCAAGAGACCCAGTACTTC TRBJ2-5 TRBV7-3 TRBD1 NA
CASSERQGNQPQHF TGTGCCAGCAGTGAACGACAGGGCAATCAGCCCCAGCATTTT TRBJ1-5 TRBV6-5 NA NA
CASSIDYRTQHF TGTGCCAGTAGTATAGATTATCGTACCCAGCATTTT TRBJ1-5 TRBV19 NA NA
CASSKDSTYGYTF TGTGCCAGCAGCAAAGACAGTACCTATGGCTACACCTTC TRBJ1-2 TRBV9 NA NA
CASSLDGWNYGYTF TGTGCCAGCAGCTTAGACGGGTGGAACTATGGCTACACCTTC TRBJ1-2 TRBV7-2 NA NA
CASSQEEGLSEAFF TGTGCCAGCAGCCAAGAAGAGGGTCTCTCAGAAGCTTTCTTT TRBJ1-1 TRBV4-2 NA NA
CASSLIRGKGYTF TGTGCCAGCAGCTTAATAAGGGGGAAAGGCTACACCTTC TRBJ1-2 TRBV7-2 NA NA
CASSESLSGDGETQYF TGCGCCAGCAGTGAGTCGTTAAGCGGTGACGGGGAGACCCAGTACTTC TRBJ2-5 TRBV10-2 NA NA
CASSLLPTSGSSGANVLTF TGCGCCAGCAGTCTCCTCCCGACTAGCGGGAGTAGTGGGGCCAACGTCCTGACTTTC TRBJ2-6 TRBV5-1 TRBD2 few
CASSPGRNRLGYGYTF TGTGCCAGCTCACCTGGAAGGAACCGCCTCGGCTATGGCTACACCTTC TRBJ1-2 TRBV18 NA NA
CASSYRPDYRSPLHF TGTGCCAGCAGTTACCGCCCAGACTATCGATCACCCCTCCACTTT TRBJ1-6 TRBV6-5 NA NA
CASSFGQGEYGYTF TGTGCCAGCAGCTTCGGGCAGGGGGAGTATGGCTACACCTTC TRBJ1-2 TRBV5-4 TRBD1 few